This TCR beta chain came from a study of blood T cell repertoires in COVID-19. Germline V gene data show CDR1 as SGHRS and CDR2 as YFSETQ. The CDR3 has 14 amino acids. The V segment lost 1 base and the J segment 5 bases; nucleotides outside the gene matches: 4. Data came from immunoSEQ multiplex PCR; TCRdb stores just in-frame clones and leaves some out. The sample shows under 250,000 clones, roughly 85% of them seen only once. Participants were placed into cohorts based on the clinical history they reported. In its sample, this clone was seen a few times. The sequencing input was PBMCs or T cells enriched from blood (not recorded which). This chain links TRBV5-1 with TRBJ2-3; the match to TRBD2 covers 7 bases. This sequence was found in a man younger than 40 who had recovered from COVID-19. The CDR3 loop reads CASSLIGEGDTQYF. The CDR3 coding sequence is TGCGCCAGCAGCTTGATTGGGGAGGGAGATACGCAGTATTTT.